These 5 T cell receptor beta chains were all obtained from the same sample, sequenced in a study of control samples from healthy donors and cancer patients. Clones were sequenced by immunoSEQ multiplex PCR, and TCRdb holds only the in-frame ones, with some missing. The sample consists of tens of thousands of clones, less than 90% of them appearing once. Sample: blood. The receptors were gathered from a woman aged 60-70 years in good health.

The chain couples TRBV21-1 to TRBJ1-2; the tabulated D call, TRBD1, remains unverified against the DNA. TRBV21-1 is a pseudogene segment. The CDR3 runs to 17 residues. The CDR3, as DNA: TGTGCCAGCAGCAAGACAGGGTATGGAGAAACCCACTATGGCTACACCTTC. It is translated as CASSKTGYGETHYGYTF.

The V call is TRBV10-3, the J call TRBJ1-2, with unresolved D. The germline gives CDR1 ENHRY, CDR2 SYGVKD. V was trimmed by 3 bases and J by 0 bases, leaving 11 bases between them. This CDR3 is 15 amino acids long. The CDR3 loop reads CAISEGVIPNYGYTF. CDR3 coding DNA: TGTGCCATCAGTGAAGGAGTTATACCTAACTATGGCTACACCTTC.

The V call is TRBV7-2, the J call TRBJ2-4, with 9 bases that match TRBD2. The CDR3 contains 15 residues. Germline V gene lookup returns CDR1 SGHTA and CDR2 FQGNSA. Trimming removed 5 bases from V and 9 bases from J; junction bases left unmatched: 11. CDR3 residues: CASSPHRAGGGIQYF. CDR3 DNA sequence: TGTGCCAGCAGCCCACACAGAGCGGGAGGAGGCATTCAGTACTTC.

V usage is TRBV28 and J usage is TRBJ2-2, with TRBD2 identical over 13 bases. Germline CDR1 is MDHEN and CDR2 is SYDVKM. V shed 5 bases, J shed 7 bases, and the junction held 10 bases outside the gene matches. CDR3 length: 17 residues. Here the CDR3 reads CASSPGLAGLGGGELFF. The CDR3 DNA is TGTGCCAGCAGTCCGGGACTAGCGGGACTGGGTGGCGGGGAGCTGTTTTTT. Combining the CDR3 with reference TRBV28 and TRBJ2-2 gives the whole variable domain DVKVTQSSRYLVKRTGEKVFLECVQDMDHENMFWYRQDPGLGLRLIYFSYDVKMKEKGDIPEGYSVSREKKERFSLILESASTNQTSMYLCASSPGLAGLGGGELFFGEGSRLTVL.

The genes are TRBV7-9 and TRBJ1-4, with D possibly matching TRBD1 (5 bases). The ends were cut back, 3 bases at V and 6 bases at J, with 8 bases in the middle. CDR1 and CDR2 (germline): SEHNR, FQNEAQ (reference sequence). This CDR3 comprises 13 residues. CDR3 nucleotide sequence: TGTGCCAGCAGCTTTAGGGGACATGAAAAACTGTTTTTT. This gives the protein CASSFRGHEKLFF.